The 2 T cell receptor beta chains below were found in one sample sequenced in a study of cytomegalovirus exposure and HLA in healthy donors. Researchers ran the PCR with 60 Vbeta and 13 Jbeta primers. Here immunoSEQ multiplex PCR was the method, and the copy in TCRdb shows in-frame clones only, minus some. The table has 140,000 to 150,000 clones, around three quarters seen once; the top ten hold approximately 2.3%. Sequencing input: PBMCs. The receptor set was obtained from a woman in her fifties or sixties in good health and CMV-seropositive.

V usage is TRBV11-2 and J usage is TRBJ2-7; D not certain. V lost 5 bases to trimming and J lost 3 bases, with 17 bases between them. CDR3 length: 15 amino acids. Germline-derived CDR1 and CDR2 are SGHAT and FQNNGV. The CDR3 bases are TGTGCCAGCAGCCCCCAGTGGCGGTTCGACTACGAGCAGTACTTC. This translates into CASSPQWRFDYEQYF.

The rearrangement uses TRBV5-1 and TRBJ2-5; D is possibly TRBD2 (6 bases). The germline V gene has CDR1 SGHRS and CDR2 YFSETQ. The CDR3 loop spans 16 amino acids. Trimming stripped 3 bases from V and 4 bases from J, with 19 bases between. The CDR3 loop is CASSWGGGEAGETQYF. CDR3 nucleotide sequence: TGCGCCAGCAGCTGGGGCGGAGGGGAGGCAGGAGAGACCCAGTACTTC. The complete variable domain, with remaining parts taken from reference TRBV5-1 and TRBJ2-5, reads KAGVTQTPRYLIKTRGQQVTLSCSPISGHRSVSWYQQTPGQGLQFLFEYFSETQRNKGNFPGRFSGRQFSNSRSEMNVSTLELGDSALYLCASSWGGGEAGETQYFGPGTRLLVL.